A single sample gave rise to the 2 T cell receptor beta chains below, sequenced in a study of kidney transplant recipient with SARS-CoV-2 infection. Via MiXCR, TCRdb re-called the reads, giving one row per CDR3 protein. The data contain under 250,000 distinct CDR3 sequences, more than 25% of them singletons. Sequenced here: a blood sample, sampled at baseline and on approximately day 120 from a kidney transplant recipient. The receptor source for this set is a male patient younger than 45 who had COVID-19 and was a kidney transplant recipient. Some T cells may arise from the graft donor.

In this sample, this clonotype turned up many times. The rearrangement joins TRBV5-4 to TRBJ2-2, with 7 bases aligning to TRBD2. The V and J ends lost 6 bases and 2 bases, in that order; junction bases with no gene match: 7. The CDR3 totals 15 residues. Germline V gives CDR1 SGHNT, CDR2 YYREEE (reference sequence). CDR3 region: CASTFSGINTGELFF. The CDR3 region has the DNA TGTGCCAGCACCTTCAGCGGGATAAACACCGGGGAGCTGTTTTTT.

This clonotype was counted only a few times. The rearrangement joins TRBV7-6 to TRBJ1-2, with D unclear. V was pared by 4 bases and J by 4 bases, with 22 bases between. Germline lookup yields CDR1 SGHVS and CDR2 FNYEAQ. There are 17 residues in the CDR3. The CDR3 bases are TGTGCCAGCAGCTATGACCGTGAATCTCGAAAGACCTATGGCTACACCTTC. Its translation: CASSYDRESRKTYGYTF.